This is a list of T cell receptor beta chains from one sample in a study of CD8 T cells in Susac syndrome. TCRdb itself ran the immunoSEQ multiplex PCR reads through MiXCR, one entry per CDR3 protein. The table shows some 150,000 distinct CDR3 sequences, with 95% occurring only once. The sequenced material came from CD8+ T cells from PBMCs. The receptors shown here come from a human donor with multiple sclerosis. The CDR3 runs from the conserved cysteine through the conserved F or W. Fields, in order: J gene, clone size, D gene, V gene, CDR3 DNA, CDR3 protein. D genes are given only for firm matches. Rows give clone size only sometimes, using once, few, many, or a class for an expanded clone.

TRBJ1-2 | . | . | TRBV7-9 | TGTGCCAGCAGCTCACACCGCACCGGGACGTCTAACTATGGCTACACCTTC | CASSSHRTGTSNYGYTF
TRBJ1-1 | . | TRBD1 | TRBV29-1 | TGCAGCGTTGAAGATCAAGGACAGGGGAACACTGAAGCTTTCTTT | CSVEDQGQGNTEAFF
TRBJ2-5 | . | TRBD1 | TRBV20-1 | TGCAGTGGGACAGGGGTCTATATCGAAGAGACCCAGTACTTC | CSGTGVYIEETQYF
TRBJ2-7 | . | TRBD1 | TRBV6-6 | TGTGCCAGCAGTTACCCCGGGACAGAAGAGCAGTACTTC | CASSYPGTEEQYF
TRBJ2-5 | . | TRBD2 | TRBV20-1 | TGCAGTGCTAGAGATGGACGGGGGGTGGGAGAGACCCAGTACTTC | CSARDGRGVGETQYF
TRBJ1-2 | . | TRBD1 | TRBV24-1 | TGTGCCACCAGTGATTCGACAGGGTACTATGGCTACACCTTC | CATSDSTGYYGYTF
TRBJ1-2 | few | . | TRBV29-1 | TGCAGCGTTGAGGGCAGTTATGGCTACACCTTC | CSVEGSYGYTF
TRBJ1-4 | once | TRBD1 | TRBV7-9 | TGTGCCAGCAGCTTACGGCGGGACAGGGCTTATGAAAAACTGTTTTTT | CASSLRRDRAYEKLFF
TRBJ1-5 | . | . | TRBV15 | TGTGCCACCGGGTCTTCCGGGTTGGGGCAGCCCCAGCATTTT | CATGSSGLGQPQHF
TRBJ1-5 | . | . | TRBV9 | TGTGCCAGCAGCGTAGATGAAGGAGGACAGCCCCAGCATTTT | CASSVDEGGQPQHF
TRBJ2-5 | . | TRBD1 | TRBV27 | TGTGCCAGCAGTTTAGCCACAGGGGGACGGAAGACCCAGTACTTC | CASSLATGGRKTQYF
TRBJ1-4 | . | . | TRBV12-3/TRBV12-4 | TGTGCCAGCAGTTTACGGGACGGAAATGAAAAACTGTTTTTT | CASSLRDGNEKLFF
TRBJ2-7 | . | TRBD1 | TRBV4-1 | TGCGCCAGCAGCCAAGCCGCCGGGACAGGGGGCTACGAGCAGTACTTC | CASSQAAGTGGYEQYF
TRBJ2-3 | . | TRBD2 | TRBV25-1 | TGTGCCAGCAGTCTTCGGAGCGGGGGACTTAGCACAGATACGCAGTATTTT | CASSLRSGGLSTDTQYF
TRBJ2-1 | . | . | TRBV7-2 | TGTGCCAGCAGCTTAGGACCCGGGAACCTCGCTTATGAGCAGTTCTTC | CASSLGPGNLAYEQFF
TRBJ2-3 | . | TRBD2 | TRBV7-6 | TGTGCCAGCAGCTTATTGGTCACTAGCGGTTACACAGATACGCAGTATTTT | CASSLLVTSGYTDTQYF
TRBJ2-7 | . | . | TRBV12-3/TRBV12-4 | TGTGCCAGCAGGTCACCGACTTCATACGAGCAGTACTTC | CASRSPTSYEQYF
TRBJ1-3 | . | TRBD1 | TRBV27 | TGTGCCAGCAGTTTCCAACAGGGGGCTGGAAACACCATATATTTT | CASSFQQGAGNTIYF
TRBJ1-5 | . | TRBD1 | TRBV12-3/TRBV12-4 | TGTGCCAGCAGTCCTGAACAGGGGGGACAGCCCCAGCATTTT | CASSPEQGGQPQHF
TRBJ2-7 | once | . | TRBV6-2/TRBV6-3 | TGTGCCAGCAGTTACTCCCACACCGTCTACGAGCAGTACTTC | CASSYSHTVYEQYF
TRBJ2-7 | . | . | TRBV7-9 | TGTGCCAGCAGCATATCCGGAAGCTCCTACGAGCAGTACTTC | CASSISGSSYEQYF
TRBJ1-2 | . | TRBD1 | TRBV29-1 | TGCAGCGTGGAAATAGGGCAGGGGGCGCAAAACTATGGCTACACCTTC | CSVEIGQGAQNYGYTF
TRBJ2-5 | once | . | TRBV5-1 | TGCGCCAGCAGCTTGATTGGGGAAATTGGGGAGACCCAGTACTTC | CASSLIGEIGETQYF
TRBJ2-1 | . | . | TRBV9 | TGTGCCAGCAGCGTAGAAGCGGGCTACAATGAGCAGTTCTTC | CASSVEAGYNEQFF
TRBJ2-7 | . | . | TRBV3-1 | TGTGCCAGCAGCCAAGGCCGACAGGATCCCTACGAGCAGTACTTC | CASSQGRQDPYEQYF
TRBJ2-5 | . | TRBD1 | TRBV7-9 | TGTGCCAGCAGCCTCCTGACAGGGGTGGAGACCCAGTACTTC | CASSLLTGVETQYF
TRBJ1-2 | . | . | TRBV24-1 | TGTGCCACCAGTGATTTCGGGGAAGGCTACACCTTC | CATSDFGEGYTF
TRBJ2-3 | . | . | TRBV4-2 | TGTGCCAGCAGCCAAGAGGCCTCAGATACGCAGTATTTT | CASSQEASDTQYF
TRBJ2-7 | . | TRBD1 | TRBV18 | TGTGCCAGCTCACCCTGGGACAGGGTGTACGAGCAGTACTTC | CASSPWDRVYEQYF
TRBJ2-1 | once | TRBD1 | TRBV29-1 | TGCAGCGTGGAAACCGGGACAGGGAAGGGGAATGAGCAGTTCTTC | CSVETGTGKGNEQFF
TRBJ1-1 | . | . | TRBV27 | TGTGCCAGCAGTTTGGGCGGTCCCACTGAAGCTTTCTTT | CASSLGGPTEAFF
TRBJ2-5 | . | TRBD2 | TRBV25-1 | TGTGCCAGCAGTCTCAGCGGGGGGCTCGAGACCCAGTACTTC | CASSLSGGLETQYF
TRBJ1-1 | . | . | TRBV4-1 | TGCGCCAGCAGCCAGAGTCTGGGATCAACGAACACTGAAGCTTTCTTT | CASSQSLGSTNTEAFF